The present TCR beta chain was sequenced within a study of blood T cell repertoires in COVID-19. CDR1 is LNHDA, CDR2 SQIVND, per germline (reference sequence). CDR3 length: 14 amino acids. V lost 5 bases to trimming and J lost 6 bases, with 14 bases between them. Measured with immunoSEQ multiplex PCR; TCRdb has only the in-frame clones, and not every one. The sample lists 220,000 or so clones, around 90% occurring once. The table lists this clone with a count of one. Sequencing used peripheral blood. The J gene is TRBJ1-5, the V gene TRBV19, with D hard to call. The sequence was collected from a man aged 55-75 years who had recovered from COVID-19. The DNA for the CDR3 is TGTGCCAGTAGTGTCCAGATCGCCCTTCAGCCCCAGCATTTT. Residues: CASSVQIALQPQHF.